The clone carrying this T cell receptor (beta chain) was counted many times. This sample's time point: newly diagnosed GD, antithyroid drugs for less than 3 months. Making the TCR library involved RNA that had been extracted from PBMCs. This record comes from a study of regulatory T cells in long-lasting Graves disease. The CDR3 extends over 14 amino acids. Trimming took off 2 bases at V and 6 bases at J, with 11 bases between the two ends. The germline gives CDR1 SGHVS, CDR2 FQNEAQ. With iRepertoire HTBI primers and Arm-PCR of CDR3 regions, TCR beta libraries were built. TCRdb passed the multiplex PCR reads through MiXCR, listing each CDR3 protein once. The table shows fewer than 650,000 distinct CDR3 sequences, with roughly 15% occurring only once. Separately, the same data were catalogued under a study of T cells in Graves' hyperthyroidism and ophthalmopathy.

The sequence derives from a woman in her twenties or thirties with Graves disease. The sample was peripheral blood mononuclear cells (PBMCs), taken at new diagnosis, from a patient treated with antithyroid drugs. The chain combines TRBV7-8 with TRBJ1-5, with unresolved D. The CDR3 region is CASSLKITGQPQHF. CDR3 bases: TGTGCCAGCAGCTTAAAGATAACTGGTCAGCCCCAGCATTTT.